Listed here are 18 T cell receptor beta chains from one sample, sequenced in a study of shared clonotypes between healthy human individuals. Selected positively for CCR7 and CD45RO-negative, naive CD8 cells excluded terminally differentiated effector memory CD45RA+ cells. Measured with immunoSEQ multiplex PCR; TCRdb has only the in-frame clones, and not every one. Among about 1,900,000 clones listed, about 95% were seen once. The sequenced sample consisted of naive CD8+ T cells sorted from blood. Source of these receptors: a man aged 18 to 29 in good health.

J is TRBJ2-2 and V is TRBV4-1; tentatively, D is TRBD2 (6 bases). Germline V lookup: CDR1 MGHRA, CDR2 YSYEKL. V was shortened by 1 base and J by 1 base, with 10 bases between the two germline ends. The CDR3 has 16 amino acids. CDR3 nucleotide sequence: TGCGCCAGCAGCCAAGTGGGAGGAAAGAACACCGGGGAGCTGTTTTTT. Protein: CASSQVGGKNTGELFF.

The chain is built from TRBV6-5 and TRBJ2-3; TRBD1 or TRBD2 may be the D gene (6 bases each). The CDR3 totals 16 residues. Per germline, CDR1 MNHEY and CDR2 SVGAGI. V was trimmed by 4 bases and J by 6 bases, leaving 20 bases between them. CDR3 sequence: CASSSLTTLGGDTQYF. The DNA for the CDR3 is TGTGCCAGCAGTTCCCTGACTACCTTAGGGGGGGATACGCAGTATTTT.

This clone was picked up a small number of times. This CDR3 is also generated by other DNA sequences in the sample. The chain links TRBV4-1 to TRBJ2-5; D gene ambiguous. This CDR3 region has 13 residues. Germline assignment: CDR1 MGHRA and CDR2 YSYEKL. The V and J ends lost 0 bases and 3 bases respectively, with 5 bases between them. The CDR3, as DNA: TGCGCCAGCAGCCAAGATGGGGAAGAGACCCAGTACTTC. Protein sequence: CASSQDGEETQYF.

The J gene is TRBJ1-1, the V gene TRBV7-8; no definite D call. Germline loops: CDR1 SGHVS, CDR2 FQNEAQ. Trimming removed 3 bases at V and 8 bases at J, with 10 bases between. The CDR3 spans 12 residues. CDR3 region: CASSFGQAEAFF. CDR3 DNA: TGTGCCAGCAGCTTTGGTCAAGCCGAAGCTTTCTTT.

Of note for this clone: Other DNA sequences in this sample translate to the same CDR3. This sequence joins TRBV7-8 and TRBJ1-1; no clear D. The CDR3 is 13 residues long. Trimming pared 5 bases from V and 0 bases from J, leaving 7 bases between. Looked up from germline, CDR1 is SGHVS and CDR2 is FQNEAQ. CDR3 in amino acids: CASSRTVNTEAFF. DNA of the CDR3: TGTGCCAGCAGCCGGACGGTGAACACTGAAGCTTTCTTT. The full variable domain, rest sourced from reference TRBV7-8 and TRBJ1-1, is GAGVSQSPRYKVAKRGQDVALRCDPISGHVSLFWYQQALGQGPEFLTYFQNEAQLDKSGLPSDRFFAERPEGSVSTLKIQRTQQEDSAVYLCASSRTVNTEAFFGQGTRLTVV.

The chain recombines TRBV7-2 with TRBJ2-7; D call uncertain. Germline V gene lookup returns CDR1 SGHTA and CDR2 FQGNSA. The CDR3 has 13 amino acids. V dropped 2 bases and J dropped 3 bases, with 8 bases sitting between them. The CDR3 DNA sequence: TGTGCCAGCAGCTTACACTCAAACTACGAGCAGTACTTC. Amino acid sequence: CASSLHSNYEQYF.

J is TRBJ1-1 and V is TRBV15; no clear D. The germline V and J ends were trimmed by 4 bases and 1 base, with 7 bases remaining between them. The germline CDR1 and CDR2 sequences are LNHNV and YYDKDF (reference sequence). This CDR3 has 13 amino acids. CDR3 protein: CATSTNKNTEAFF. Written as DNA, the CDR3 is TGTGCCACCAGCACCAACAAGAACACTGAAGCTTTCTTT.

The chain is built from TRBV30 and TRBJ2-2, with TRBD1 identical over 7 bases. Looked up from germline, CDR1 is GTSNPN and CDR2 is SVGIG (reference sequence). The CDR3 contains 14 residues. Trimming took 3 bases from V and 5 from J; bases not matched to a gene: 6. For the CDR3, the DNA is TGTGCCTGGAGCACAGGGGTTGGGACCGGGGAGCTGTTTTTT. It is translated as CAWSTGVGTGELFF.

This chain links TRBV13 with TRBJ2-7; D unclear. The germline gives CDR1 PRHDT, CDR2 FYEKMQ (reference sequence). The CDR3 length is 15 residues. V lost 4 bases and J 0 bases, leaving 13 bases between the germline ends. The CDR3 DNA reads as TGTGCCAGCAGCTCATCAGAAGCGAGCTCCTACGAGCAGTACTTC. Amino acid sequence: CASSSSEASSYEQYF.

This clone is a singleton in its sample. The chain joins TRBV28 to TRBJ1-4; D gene ambiguous. Germline values: CDR1 MDHEN, CDR2 SYDVKM. V was trimmed by 3 bases and J by 4 bases, leaving 12 bases between them. The CDR3 loop spans 15 amino acids. The CDR3 reads CASSFGGGDNEKLFF. CDR3 nucleotides: TGTGCCAGCAGTTTTGGAGGCGGTGATAATGAAAAACTGTTTTTT.

V usage is TRBV2 and J usage is TRBJ1-4; TRBD1 agrees at 7 bases. The CDR3 totals 12 residues. CDR1 SNHLY and CDR2 FYNNEI come from the germline V gene. The V and J ends lost 8 bases and 9 bases, in that order; junction bases with no gene match: 6. CDR3 DNA sequence: TGTGCCAGCGTACAGGGGCAAAAAAAACTGTTTTTT. This translates into CASVQGQKKLFF. Based on the CDR3 plus reference TRBV2 and TRBJ1-4, the full variable domain is EPEVTQTPSHQVTQMGQEVILRCVPISNHLYFYWYRQILGQKVEFLVSFYNNEISEKSEIFDDQFSVERPDGSNFTLKIRSTKLEDSAMYFCASVQGQKKLFFGSGTQLSVL.

This clone is a singleton in its sample. The chain carries TRBV4-2 and TRBJ2-1; D ambiguous. This CDR3 spans 13 amino acids. Trimming took 9 bases from V and 5 from J, leaving 14 bases between them. Germline CDR1 and CDR2: LGHNA and YNFKEQ. The DNA of the CDR3 is TGTGCCAGTTCCGTTGGACCAAACAATGAGCAGTTCTTC. Its translation is CASSVGPNNEQFF.

DNA of the CDR3: TGTGCCAGCAGTTCTGACAGTAGCAATCAGCCCCAGCATTTT. The encoded protein is CASSSDSSNQPQHF. The J gene is TRBJ1-5, the V gene TRBV28, with D maybe TRBD1 (5 bases). The CDR3 covers 14 residues. The V and J ends lost 4 bases and 0 bases respectively, with 7 bases between them. The germline V gene encodes CDR1 MDHEN and CDR2 SYDVKM.

The chain is built from TRBV7-8 and TRBJ1-5; TRBD1 matches at 12 bases. Trimming at V came to 5 bases and at J to 6 bases, leaving 8 bases not matched to a gene. The germline V gene has CDR1 SGHVS and CDR2 FQNEAQ. The CDR3 is 16 amino acids. The DNA for the CDR3 is TGTGCCAGCAGCGACGGGACAGGGGGCGCGGGTCAGCCCCAGCATTTT. The encoded protein is CASSDGTGGAGQPQHF. Filled out from reference TRBV7-8 and TRBJ1-5, the complete variable domain reads GAGVSQSPRYKVAKRGQDVALRCDPISGHVSLFWYQQALGQGPEFLTYFQNEAQLDKSGLPSDRFFAERPEGSVSTLKIQRTQQEDSAVYLCASSDGTGGAGQPQHFGDGTRLSIL.

The chain links TRBV5-6 to TRBJ2-7; a possible D gene is TRBD2 (7 bases). V was trimmed by 9 bases and J by 7 bases, leaving 23 bases between them. This CDR3 is built from 14 residues. Germline CDR1 and CDR2: SGHDT and YYEEEE. The CDR3 sequence is CATYQWGGAREQYF. As DNA, the CDR3 is TGTGCCACCTATCAATGGGGGGGGGCGCGTGAGCAGTACTTC.

The chain recombines TRBV28 with TRBJ2-5, with 7 nucleotides matching TRBD2. CDR3 length: 14 amino acids. Looked up from germline, CDR1 is MDHEN and CDR2 is SYDVKM. Trimming cost V 3 bases and J 5 bases; bases outside gene matches: 6. This CDR3 is CASSLVGGSETQYF. In DNA form, the CDR3 reads TGTGCCAGCAGTTTGGTCGGGGGGTCTGAGACCCAGTACTTC.

The chain has TRBV29-1 and TRBJ2-1; D unclear. Germline-derived CDR1 and CDR2 are SQVTM and ANQGSEA. V dropped 0 bases and J dropped 7 bases, with 16 bases sitting between them. There are 15 residues in the CDR3. The DNA of the CDR3 is TGCAGCGTTGAAGATCTTCCACCCAAAGGGAATGAGCAGTTCTTC. Its translation is CSVEDLPPKGNEQFF.

The V call is TRBV27, the J call TRBJ2-7, with D unclear. In germline, CDR1 is MNHEY, CDR2 SMNVEV (reference sequence). With 6 bases removed from V and 0 bases from J, the gap between germline ends came to 15 bases. There are 15 residues in the CDR3. DNA of the CDR3: TGTGCCAGCAGGCCAGGACGGAAGCCCTCCTACGAGCAGTACTTC. Amino acid sequence: CASRPGRKPSYEQYF.